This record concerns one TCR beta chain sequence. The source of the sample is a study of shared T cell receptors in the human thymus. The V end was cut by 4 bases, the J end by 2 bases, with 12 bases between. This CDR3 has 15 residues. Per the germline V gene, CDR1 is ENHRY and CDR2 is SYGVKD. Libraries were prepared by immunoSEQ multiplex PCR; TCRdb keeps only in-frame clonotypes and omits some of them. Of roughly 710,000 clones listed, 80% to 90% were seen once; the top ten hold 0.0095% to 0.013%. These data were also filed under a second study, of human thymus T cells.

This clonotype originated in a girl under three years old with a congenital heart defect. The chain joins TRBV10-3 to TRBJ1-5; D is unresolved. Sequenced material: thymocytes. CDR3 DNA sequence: TGTGCCATCAGTGGGGAGCCGGGAGGCAATCAGCCCCAGCATTTT. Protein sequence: CAISGEPGGNQPQHF.